Listed here are 10 T cell receptor beta chains from one sample, sequenced in a study of glioma-infiltrating T cells. The iRepertoire nested amplicon-rescue multiplex PCR amplified TCR alpha and beta CDR3s from RNA. From the multiplex PCR reads, TCRdb called clonotypes with MiXCR, one entry per CDR3 protein. The table has around 350,000 distinct CDR3 sequences, roughly two fifths seen once. The sample comprised glioma tissue, nonneoplastic brain tissue, or PBMCs (not recorded which). These receptors were taken from a human donor with low-grade glioma or glioblastoma, undergoing nonglioma brain surgery, or in good health (not recorded which).

In its sample, this clonotype was seen many times. The V call is TRBV4-3, the J call TRBJ2-7; TRBD1 matches at 12 bases. CDR1 is LGHNA, CDR2 YSLEER, per germline. The V gene end was trimmed by 0 bases and the J gene end by 7 bases; junction bases not matched to a gene: 10. This CDR3 is built from 17 residues. The chain's CDR3 is CASSQEGGGQGAEEQYF. CDR3 DNA: TGCGCCAGCAGCCAAGAGGGAGGGGGACAGGGGGCAGAAGAGCAGTACTTC.

Ten or more counts support this clonotype. The chain uses TRBV27 and TRBJ2-5; 9 nucleotides align to TRBD2. Germline V gene lookup returns CDR1 MNHEY and CDR2 SMNVEV (reference sequence). The CDR3 runs 15 residues. J was trimmed by 5 bases and V by 7 bases; bases with no gene match: 11. CDR3 region: CASNSAGGRTETQYF. DNA of the CDR3: TGTGCCAGCAATTCGGCGGGAGGGCGTACGGAGACCCAGTACTTC.

Many counts were recorded for this clonotype. This chain uses TRBV7-2 with TRBJ1-5; unclear D gene. Germline-derived CDR1 and CDR2 are SGHTA and FQGNSA. The CDR3 is 14 residues long. The germline V and J ends were trimmed by 1 base and 0 bases, with 4 bases remaining between them. DNA of the CDR3: TGTGCCAGCAGCTTAGTGCCTAGCAATCAGCCCCAGCATTTT. Translated: CASSLVPSNQPQHF.

This clonotype has a handful of counts. The chain joins TRBV7-2 to TRBJ2-7; 9 bases map to TRBD2. The CDR3 runs to 14 residues. After removal of 3 bases from V and 6 bases from J, the junction contained 6 bases not matched to a gene. The germline gives CDR1 SGHTA, CDR2 FQGNSA. The CDR3 sequence: CASSLGLAYSEQYF. In DNA, the CDR3 is TGTGCCAGCAGCTTGGGACTAGCATACAGCGAGCAGTACTTC.

A few counts support this clonotype. The chain is built from TRBV6-2 or TRBV6-3 and TRBJ2-6, with 7 nucleotides matching TRBD1. CDR3 size: 19 residues. CDR1 MNHEY and CDR2 SVGEGT come from the germline V gene. V trimming: 6 bases; J trimming: 3 bases; junction bases outside the gene matches: 17. CDR3 in amino acids: CASRPPWQGVNFGANVLTF. The CDR3 bases are TGTGCCAGCAGGCCACCGTGGCAGGGGGTTAACTTTGGGGCCAACGTCCTGACTTTC.

This clonotype was recorded only once. The V gene is TRBV12-3 or TRBV12-4, the J gene TRBJ2-7; TRBD2 aligns across 7 bases. This CDR3 comprises 15 residues. V shed 8 bases, J shed 3 bases, and the junction held 13 bases outside the gene matches. CDR3 region: CASELRAGVGYEQYF. The CDR3 bases are TGTGCCAGCGAATTGAGGGCGGGAGTTGGCTACGAGCAGTACTTC.

This chain joins TRBV20-1 and TRBJ1-1; D might be TRBD1 (6 bases). The CDR3 is made up of 16 amino acids. The V gene lost 0 bases and the J gene lost 5 bases, with 19 bases spanning the gap. The germline V gene encodes CDR1 DFQATT and CDR2 SNEGSKA (reference sequence). The CDR3 coding sequence is TGCAGTGCTAGAGATCCCCAGGGGAGGGCGAAAACTGAAGCTTTCTTT. Protein: CSARDPQGRAKTEAFF.

The DNA of the CDR3 is TGTGCCAGCAGCCAAGAGCGGAGGACTGAAGCTTTCTTT. This translates into CASSQERRTEAFF. V is TRBV3-1 and J is TRBJ1-1; D gene unclear. From germline, CDR1 is LGHDT and CDR2 YNNKEL (reference sequence). The CDR3 consists of 13 residues. Between the trimmed V and J ends, which lost 0 bases and 5 bases, there was a span of 7 bases.

The J gene is TRBJ1-1, the V gene TRBV19; no reliable D call. The V end was cut by 3 bases, the J end by 1 base, with 9 bases between. CDR3 size: 14 residues. Germline values: CDR1 LNHDA, CDR2 SQIVND (reference sequence). CDR3 residues: CASSMVFRNTEAFF. CDR3 DNA sequence: TGTGCCAGTAGTATGGTCTTTAGGAACACTGAAGCTTTCTTT.

For this clonotype: A much larger clonotype is one base distant, so this may be a read error. This chain uses TRBV28 with TRBJ2-7, with a weak D call TRBD1 (6 bases). The CDR3 is 14 amino acids. Germline values: CDR1 MDHEN, CDR2 SYDVKM. The V and J ends lost 6 bases and 2 bases respectively, with 14 bases between them. The CDR3 sequence: CASRGHGSTYEQYF. The CDR3 region has the DNA TGTGCCAGCAGGGGACATGGGTCGACCTACGAGCAGTACTTC.